The T cell receptor (beta chain) described here comes from a study of T cell responses to AZD1222 COVID-19 vaccine. Study at large: Second doses at about 4 or about 12 weeks were pooled.

The CDR3 runs 13 residues. Germline loops: CDR1 LNHDA, CDR2 SQIVND (reference sequence). Trimming removed 7 bases at V and 10 bases at J, with 14 bases between. With regard to this clone: Its antigen is as yet unknown.

TCRdb's copy holds only in-frame clones and misses some; the assay was immunoSEQ multiplex PCR. Here the sample spans around 130,000 clones, around 88% being singletons. Findings and caveats of the study: Increases in Spike-specific TCR breadth and depth were seen after two AZD1222 doses. Donors were chiefly white British, with a greater number of females, and clonal diversity was perhaps underestimated.

This receptor was obtained from an adult in good health. The chain has TRBV19 and TRBJ1-6; tentative D call: TRBD1 (5 bases). Sequenced here: peripheral blood, sampled on day 0 of AZD1222 vaccination. The CDR3 DNA is TGTGCCAGTATGGGGACCCAGGACTCACCCCTCCACTTT. Its protein is CASMGTQDSPLHF.